Listed below are T cell receptor beta chains from one sample, sequenced in a study of type 1 and type 2 diabetes patients. Using its own MiXCR run on the multiplex PCR reads, TCRdb lists one record per CDR3 protein. The table includes 270,000 or so distinct CDR3 sequences, 47% detected once. Material for sequencing was peripheral blood mononuclear cells (PBMCs). These receptors all stem from a man aged 18 to 30 with type 2 diabetes. Both conserved end residues are part of each CDR3.

v_call: TRBV10-1; cdr3_aa: CASTASIGGELFF
v_call: TRBV27; cdr3_aa: CAGGGYEQYF
v_call: TRBV28; cdr3_aa: CASRTSASYEQYF
v_call: TRBV30; cdr3_aa: CACSVRGGEETQYF
v_call: TRBV12-3/TRBV12-4; cdr3_aa: CASSPLVVAGELFF
v_call: TRBV7-2; cdr3_aa: CASSLGWNTQFF
v_call: TRBV29-1; cdr3_aa: CSVLWDSRTEAFF
v_call: TRBV29-1; cdr3_aa: CSVPLAGVRNEQFF
v_call: TRBV15; cdr3_aa: CATSPRRGTSYEQYF
v_call: TRBV19; cdr3_aa: CASSQDGTYQETQYF
v_call: TRBV7-2; cdr3_aa: CASRLGTRGGETQYF
v_call: TRBV7-2; cdr3_aa: CASTSLDKPTEAFF
v_call: TRBV7-2; cdr3_aa: CASTGRTESYEQYF
v_call: TRBV6-6; cdr3_aa: CASSVAGEYNEQFF
v_call: TRBV12-3/TRBV12-4; cdr3_aa: CASSWGWNTEAFF
v_call: TRBV2; cdr3_aa: CASEDGLRDGYGYTF
v_call: TRBV29-1; cdr3_aa: CSVEDRGQGPIGTQYF
v_call: TRBV6-1; cdr3_aa: CASRRTSGTLHEQFF
v_call: TRBV15; cdr3_aa: CATKVARDSRDYGYTF
v_call: TRBV7-6; cdr3_aa: CASSLSPPYEQYF
v_call: TRBV20-1; cdr3_aa: CSARDHGVRNSPLHF
v_call: TRBV27; cdr3_aa: CASSLARGYTGELFF
v_call: TRBV30; cdr3_aa: CAWSPTVGGGPTYNEQFF
v_call: TRBV30; cdr3_aa: CAWRMPGLAGGKFLNEQFF
v_call: TRBV15; cdr3_aa: CATSRGFGGTGANVLTF
v_call: TRBV10-3; cdr3_aa: CAISAGQFGYTF
v_call: TRBV30; cdr3_aa: CAWSVGQIESQPQHF
v_call: TRBV19; cdr3_aa: CASSIVGGRQPQHF
v_call: TRBV5-1; cdr3_aa: CASSLSLLSYNEQFF
v_call: TRBV6-5; cdr3_aa: CASGLAGSSYEQYF
v_call: TRBV12-3/TRBV12-4; cdr3_aa: CASSPPTWAQFF
v_call: TRBV4-3; cdr3_aa: CASSQFRQGSEQYF
v_call: TRBV19; cdr3_aa: CASSHKPPGQGFFGYTF
v_call: TRBV30; cdr3_aa: CAWSRGYQETQYF
v_call: TRBV27; cdr3_aa: CASSYSGVAYEQYF
v_call: TRBV6-6; cdr3_aa: CASRVTASSYEQYF
v_call: TRBV29-1; cdr3_aa: CSVGLGQAGNTIYF
v_call: TRBV2; cdr3_aa: CASTPGTAGANVLTF
v_call: TRBV9; cdr3_aa: CASSVDRGGLDTQYF
v_call: TRBV7-1; cdr3_aa: CASSPRILDYNEQFF
v_call: TRBV14; cdr3_aa: CASSPARAAREKLFF
v_call: TRBV19; cdr3_aa: CASSGQGPSYEQYF
v_call: TRBV6-6; cdr3_aa: CASSYGGQVNSPLHF
v_call: TRBV5-6; cdr3_aa: CASSYRFSPLHF
v_call: TRBV19; cdr3_aa: CASSIGLYEAFF
v_call: TRBV19; cdr3_aa: CASSTDGTGLRLNTEAFF
v_call: TRBV10-1; cdr3_aa: CASSAGFGEAFF
v_call: TRBV29-1; cdr3_aa: CSVQGEHTEAFF
v_call: TRBV6-5; cdr3_aa: CASRTGIGIGNQPQHF
v_call: TRBV13; cdr3_aa: CASSLEGGSNSYEQYF
v_call: TRBV5-1; cdr3_aa: CASSLEQSYEQYF
v_call: TRBV4-3; cdr3_aa: CASSQDDGANEKLFF
v_call: TRBV18; cdr3_aa: CASSPLADRASPQHF
v_call: TRBV20-1; cdr3_aa: CSASEDLYEQYF
v_call: TRBV10-3; cdr3_aa: CAIREGANQPQHF